This is a list of T cell receptor beta chains from one sample in a study of CD8+ T cells in alopecia areata. Sequenced by immunoSEQ multiplex PCR; TCRdb stores in-frame clones only, minus some. The sample gives tens of thousands of clones, about 40% of which show up once; about 51% is in the top ten. The sample taken for sequencing was NKG2D-low CD8+ T cells sorted from blood. These receptors all come from a human donor with alopecia areata. The CDR3 runs from the conserved cysteine through the conserved F or W. A D gene is named only where the DNA matches it firmly. The size field is filled for only some rows; it gives once, few, many or a size class.

clone size: once
V gene: TRBV29-1
D gene: .
J gene: TRBJ1-1
CDR3 DNA: TGCAGCGTTGGGGGGGGGAACACTGAAGCTTTCTTT
CDR3 protein: CSVGGGNTEAFF

clone size: .
V gene: TRBV7-7
D gene: TRBD2
J gene: TRBJ2-1
CDR3 DNA: TGTGCTAGCAGCTACCGGGGGGTAGTCTCCTACAATGAGCAGTTCTTC
CDR3 protein: CASSYRGVVSYNEQFF

clone size: .
V gene: TRBV2
D gene: .
J gene: TRBJ2-7
CDR3 DNA: TGTGCCAGCAGCGCGGAAGGGACCTACGAGCAGTACTTC
CDR3 protein: CASSAEGTYEQYF

clone size: .
V gene: TRBV7-9
D gene: .
J gene: TRBJ1-1
CDR3 DNA: TGTGCCAGCAGCTCTGCCTCTGAAGCTTTCTTT
CDR3 protein: CASSSASEAFF

clone size: .
V gene: TRBV7-2
D gene: .
J gene: TRBJ2-2
CDR3 DNA: TGTGCCAGCAGCCCGGGTCTGAACACCGGGGAGCTGTTTTTT
CDR3 protein: CASSPGLNTGELFF

clone size: few
V gene: TRBV9
D gene: .
J gene: TRBJ1-1
CDR3 DNA: TGTGCCAGCAGCGTAACTTTCGGGGCGGTTGAAGCTTTCTTT
CDR3 protein: CASSVTFGAVEAFF

clone size: .
V gene: TRBV27
D gene: .
J gene: TRBJ2-2
CDR3 DNA: TGTGCCAGCAGTCGGCCGGGGACCGGGGAGCTGTTTTTT
CDR3 protein: CASSRPGTGELFF

clone size: .
V gene: TRBV29-1
D gene: TRBD1
J gene: TRBJ1-2
CDR3 DNA: TGCAGCGTGGAGGACAGGGTTGGCTACACCTTC
CDR3 protein: CSVEDRVGYTF

clone size: .
V gene: TRBV9
D gene: .
J gene: TRBJ1-2
CDR3 DNA: TGTGCCAGCAGCGGGGGCAGGGCGGCCGGCTACACCTTC
CDR3 protein: CASSGGRAAGYTF

clone size: .
V gene: TRBV7-6
D gene: TRBD2
J gene: TRBJ2-3
CDR3 DNA: TGTGCCAGCAGCAAGCGGCTAGCGGAATTGGATACGCAGTATTTT
CDR3 protein: CASSKRLAELDTQYF

clone size: .
V gene: TRBV5-1
D gene: .
J gene: TRBJ2-1
CDR3 DNA: TGCGCCAGCAGCTTGGATTACAATGAGCAGTTCTTC
CDR3 protein: CASSLDYNEQFF

clone size: .
V gene: TRBV19
D gene: .
J gene: TRBJ2-5
CDR3 DNA: TGTGCCACCGGGGACCGGGAGACCCAGTACTTC
CDR3 protein: CATGDRETQYF

clone size: .
V gene: TRBV4-3
D gene: .
J gene: TRBJ2-1
CDR3 DNA: TGCGCCAGCACCCCGGGGACGGTTTTCTACAATGAGCAGTTCTTC
CDR3 protein: CASTPGTVFYNEQFF

clone size: .
V gene: TRBV27
D gene: .
J gene: TRBJ2-2
CDR3 DNA: TGTGCCAGCAGAAAGCCGCCGCACGGGGAGCTGTTTTTT
CDR3 protein: CASRKPPHGELFF

clone size: .
V gene: TRBV25-1
D gene: .
J gene: TRBJ2-3
CDR3 DNA: TGTGCCAGCAGTCAAGATACGCAGTATTTT
CDR3 protein: CASSQDTQYF

clone size: few
V gene: TRBV19
D gene: TRBD2
J gene: TRBJ2-2
CDR3 DNA: TGTGCCAGTAGTTTTGGCGGGAGCGGGGAGCTGTTTTTT
CDR3 protein: CASSFGGSGELFF

clone size: .
V gene: TRBV4-1
D gene: .
J gene: TRBJ1-2
CDR3 DNA: TGCGCCAGCAGCCCGAAGAATCCTAACTATGGCTACACCTTC
CDR3 protein: CASSPKNPNYGYTF

clone size: few
V gene: TRBV13
D gene: .
J gene: TRBJ1-2
CDR3 DNA: TGTGCCAGCAGCCCGGGGGGGGGCTATGGCTACACCTTC
CDR3 protein: CASSPGGGYGYTF

clone size: .
V gene: TRBV28
D gene: .
J gene: TRBJ2-7
CDR3 DNA: TGTGCCAGCAGTTTTCTCTTAGGGTCCCACGAGCAGTACTTC
CDR3 protein: CASSFLLGSHEQYF

clone size: .
V gene: TRBV28
D gene: TRBD1
J gene: TRBJ2-7
CDR3 DNA: TGTGCCAGCAGTTCGGACAGGGCCTCCTACGAGCAGTACTTC
CDR3 protein: CASSSDRASYEQYF

clone size: .
V gene: TRBV27
D gene: TRBD2
J gene: TRBJ2-4
CDR3 DNA: TGTGCCAGCAGTTTAAGATCAGCGGGAGTTGATAAAAACATTCAGTACTTC
CDR3 protein: CASSLRSAGVDKNIQYF

clone size: once
V gene: TRBV13
D gene: TRBD2
J gene: TRBJ2-7
CDR3 DNA: TGTGCCAGCAGCCTATGGACTAGCGGGACCCCTCCCAGCGAGCAGTACTTC
CDR3 protein: CASSLWTSGTPPSEQYF

clone size: few
V gene: TRBV29-1
D gene: .
J gene: TRBJ2-3
CDR3 DNA: TGCAGCGTGGAGGGTTTGGGGATGACAGATACGCAGTATTTT
CDR3 protein: CSVEGLGMTDTQYF

clone size: .
V gene: TRBV29-1
D gene: .
J gene: TRBJ2-1
CDR3 DNA: TGCAGCGTGTACCCAACGAGCTCCTACAATGAGCAGTTCTTC
CDR3 protein: CSVYPTSSYNEQFF

clone size: many
V gene: TRBV19
D gene: .
J gene: TRBJ2-2
CDR3 DNA: TGTGCCAGTAGTCCGATGACAGGCGGCACCGGGGAGCTGTTTTTT
CDR3 protein: CASSPMTGGTGELFF

clone size: few
V gene: TRBV7-2
D gene: TRBD2
J gene: TRBJ2-7
CDR3 DNA: TGTGCCAGCAGCTTAACGGGCAGCGGGGGGACCAAGATCCGGGAGCAGTACTTC
CDR3 protein: CASSLTGSGGTKIREQYF

clone size: .
V gene: TRBV9
D gene: TRBD1
J gene: TRBJ1-4
CDR3 DNA: TGTGCCAGCAGCCACGGGACAGGCGGACCCCGGGAAAAACTGTTTTTT
CDR3 protein: CASSHGTGGPREKLFF

clone size: few
V gene: TRBV29-1
D gene: TRBD1
J gene: TRBJ2-7
CDR3 DNA: TGCAGCGTTCGGGGACAGGGTAACTTCTACGAGCAGTACTTC
CDR3 protein: CSVRGQGNFYEQYF

clone size: few
V gene: TRBV7-9
D gene: .
J gene: TRBJ1-1
CDR3 DNA: TGTGCCAGCAGCCCAAGGTTTGACTCCGACGCTGAAGCTTTCTTT
CDR3 protein: CASSPRFDSDAEAFF

clone size: few
V gene: TRBV9
D gene: .
J gene: TRBJ2-7
CDR3 DNA: TGTGCCAGCAGCGTAGCTGGGCAGCGCCCTTCGGACGAGCAGTACTTC
CDR3 protein: CASSVAGQRPSDEQYF

clone size: .
V gene: TRBV18
D gene: TRBD2
J gene: TRBJ2-1
CDR3 DNA: TGTGCCAGCTCCCTGATTGGGGGGGACTCCTACAATGAGCAGTTCTTC
CDR3 protein: CASSLIGGDSYNEQFF

clone size: .
V gene: TRBV9
D gene: .
J gene: TRBJ2-1
CDR3 DNA: TGTGCCTCAGGACAAAGGGGGAATGAGCAGTTCTTC
CDR3 protein: CASGQRGNEQFF

clone size: few
V gene: TRBV29-1
D gene: .
J gene: TRBJ2-2
CDR3 DNA: TGCAGCGTTGGCACAGGGACCACCGGGGAGCTGTTTTTT
CDR3 protein: CSVGTGTTGELFF

clone size: .
V gene: TRBV5-6
D gene: .
J gene: TRBJ2-1
CDR3 DNA: TGTGCCAGCAGCTTGCGGTCCGGCAGGGAACCCAATGAGCAGTTCTTC
CDR3 protein: CASSLRSGREPNEQFF

clone size: .
V gene: TRBV7-2
D gene: .
J gene: TRBJ2-7
CDR3 DNA: TGTGCCAGCAGCTTAGGCAGCTACGAGCAGTACTTC
CDR3 protein: CASSLGSYEQYF

clone size: .
V gene: TRBV28
D gene: TRBD2
J gene: TRBJ2-1
CDR3 DNA: TGTGCCAGCATCCTAGCGGGAGGGGGAGCCTACAATGAGCAGTTCTTC
CDR3 protein: CASILAGGGAYNEQFF

clone size: .
V gene: TRBV27
D gene: .
J gene: TRBJ2-7
CDR3 DNA: TGTGCCAGCAGTTTAGGGGGAGGTGGCGAGCAGTACTTC
CDR3 protein: CASSLGGGGEQYF

clone size: .
V gene: TRBV4-1
D gene: TRBD1
J gene: TRBJ2-7
CDR3 DNA: TGCGCCACCTCCCCTCTAGCAGGGGGCTCCTACGAGCAGTACTTC
CDR3 protein: CATSPLAGGSYEQYF

clone size: many
V gene: TRBV2
D gene: .
J gene: TRBJ2-2
CDR3 DNA: TGTGCCAGCAGTGAAGGAGAGGTAGCGCCCGGGGAGCTGTTTTTT
CDR3 protein: CASSEGEVAPGELFF

clone size: few
V gene: TRBV5-1
D gene: TRBD1
J gene: TRBJ2-7
CDR3 DNA: TGCGCCAGCCGACAGGGCCACGAGCAGTACTTC
CDR3 protein: CASRQGHEQYF

clone size: .
V gene: TRBV5-1
D gene: .
J gene: TRBJ2-7
CDR3 DNA: TGCGCCAGCAGCTTGACGGGATCCGAGCAGTACTTC
CDR3 protein: CASSLTGSEQYF

clone size: .
V gene: TRBV5-1
D gene: TRBD1
J gene: TRBJ1-2
CDR3 DNA: TGCGCCAGCAGCTTGGAGGGGACAGGGAGCGATGGCTACACCTTC
CDR3 protein: CASSLEGTGSDGYTF

clone size: .
V gene: TRBV29-1
D gene: TRBD2
J gene: TRBJ2-1
CDR3 DNA: TGCAGCGTTGGTGCGGGGGATCTCGCCAATGAGCAGTTCTTC
CDR3 protein: CSVGAGDLANEQFF

clone size: once
V gene: TRBV29-1
D gene: .
J gene: TRBJ2-7
CDR3 DNA: TGCAGCGTTGGGTGGGGGACTCCATACGAGCAGTACTTC
CDR3 protein: CSVGWGTPYEQYF

clone size: .
V gene: TRBV20-1
D gene: .
J gene: TRBJ2-7
CDR3 DNA: TGCAGTGCCGCCTGGGAAGGCGAGCAGTACTTC
CDR3 protein: CSAAWEGEQYF

clone size: .
V gene: TRBV7-8
D gene: .
J gene: TRBJ2-7
CDR3 DNA: TGTGCCAGCAGCTTCCACGGGATCTCCTACGGGCAGTACTTC
CDR3 protein: CASSFHGISYGQYF

clone size: few
V gene: TRBV29-1
D gene: TRBD1
J gene: TRBJ2-7
CDR3 DNA: TGCAGCGCGGGGGAGACAGGGGGCTCCGAGCAGTACTTC
CDR3 protein: CSAGETGGSEQYF

clone size: .
V gene: TRBV19
D gene: .
J gene: TRBJ1-5
CDR3 DNA: TGTGCCAGTAGTCTTGGGACGGTCGTGGCCCAGCATTTT
CDR3 protein: CASSLGTVVAQHF

clone size: .
V gene: TRBV29-1
D gene: .
J gene: TRBJ2-1
CDR3 DNA: TGCAGCGTTGAGTTCAGCTCCTACAATGAGCAGTTCTTC
CDR3 protein: CSVEFSSYNEQFF

clone size: few
V gene: TRBV28
D gene: .
J gene: TRBJ2-7
CDR3 DNA: TGTGCCAGCCGGGACGGGCCCTACGAGCAGTACTTC
CDR3 protein: CASRDGPYEQYF

clone size: few
V gene: TRBV29-1
D gene: TRBD1
J gene: TRBJ2-7
CDR3 DNA: TGCAGCGTTAGTGGGACAGGGGACGGCGAGCAGTACTTC
CDR3 protein: CSVSGTGDGEQYF

clone size: .
V gene: TRBV29-1
D gene: TRBD1
J gene: TRBJ1-2
CDR3 DNA: TGCAGCGTTGAAGATCCAGACAGGGAGCCTCGTCGGGTTTATGGCTACACCTTC
CDR3 protein: CSVEDPDREPRRVYGYTF

clone size: few
V gene: TRBV29-1
D gene: .
J gene: TRBJ2-7
CDR3 DNA: TGCAGCGTCTTCGGTAGGCACGAGCAGTACTTC
CDR3 protein: CSVFGRHEQYF